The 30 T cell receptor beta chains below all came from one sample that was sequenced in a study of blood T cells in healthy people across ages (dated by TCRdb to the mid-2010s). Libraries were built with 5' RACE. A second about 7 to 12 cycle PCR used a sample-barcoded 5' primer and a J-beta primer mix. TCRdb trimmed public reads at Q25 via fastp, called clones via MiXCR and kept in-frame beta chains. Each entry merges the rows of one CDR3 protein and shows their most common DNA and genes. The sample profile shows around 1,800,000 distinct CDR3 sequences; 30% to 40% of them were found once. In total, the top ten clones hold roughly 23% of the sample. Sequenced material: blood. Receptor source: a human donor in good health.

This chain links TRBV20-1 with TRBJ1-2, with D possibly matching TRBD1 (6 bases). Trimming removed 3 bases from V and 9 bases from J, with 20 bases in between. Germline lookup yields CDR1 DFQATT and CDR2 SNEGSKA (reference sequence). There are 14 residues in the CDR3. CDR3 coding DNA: TGCAGTGCTAGGGTTCTAGGGGGAGGTCATAGCTACACCTTC. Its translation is CSARVLGGGHSYTF.

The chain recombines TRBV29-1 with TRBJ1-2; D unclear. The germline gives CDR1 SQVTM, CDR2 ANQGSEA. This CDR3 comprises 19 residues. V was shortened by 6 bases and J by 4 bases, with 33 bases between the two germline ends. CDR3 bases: TGCAGCGTCTCCTCGGTTACTATCGAAGCCACGGATCGGGTCTATGGCTACACCTTC. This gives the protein CSVSSVTIEATDRVYGYTF.

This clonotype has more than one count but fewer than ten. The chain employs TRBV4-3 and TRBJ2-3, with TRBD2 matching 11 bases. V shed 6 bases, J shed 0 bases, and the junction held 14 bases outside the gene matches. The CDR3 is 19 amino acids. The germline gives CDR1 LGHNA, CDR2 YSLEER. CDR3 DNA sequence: TGCGCCAGCAGTTCTACGACTAGCGGGGATCTTTCTAGCACAGATACGCAGTATTTT. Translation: CASSSTTSGDLSSTDTQYF.

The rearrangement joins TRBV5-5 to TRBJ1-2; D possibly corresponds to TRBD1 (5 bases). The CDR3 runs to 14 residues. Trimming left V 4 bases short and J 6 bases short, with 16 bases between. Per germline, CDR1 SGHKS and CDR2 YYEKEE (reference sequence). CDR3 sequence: CASSIPGAGHGYTF. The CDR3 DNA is TGTGCCAGCAGCATCCCTGGGGCAGGGCATGGCTACACCTTC.

The CDR3 spells CASRGASSYNEQFF. The CDR3 DNA is TGTGCCAGCAGGGGGGCAAGCTCCTACAATGAGCAGTTCTTC. The V call is TRBV6-5, the J call TRBJ2-1; perhaps TRBD1 as D (6 bases). There are 14 residues in the CDR3. Trimming removed 6 bases from V and 0 bases from J, with 9 bases in between. Germline CDR1 is MNHEY and CDR2 is SVGAGI.

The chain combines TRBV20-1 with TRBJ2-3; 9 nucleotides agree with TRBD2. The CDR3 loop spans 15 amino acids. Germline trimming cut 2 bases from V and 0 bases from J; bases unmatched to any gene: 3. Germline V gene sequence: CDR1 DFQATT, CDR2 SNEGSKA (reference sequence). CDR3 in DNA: TGCAGTGCTAGAAAAGCGGGGGGTAGCACAGATACGCAGTATTTT. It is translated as CSARKAGGSTDTQYF.

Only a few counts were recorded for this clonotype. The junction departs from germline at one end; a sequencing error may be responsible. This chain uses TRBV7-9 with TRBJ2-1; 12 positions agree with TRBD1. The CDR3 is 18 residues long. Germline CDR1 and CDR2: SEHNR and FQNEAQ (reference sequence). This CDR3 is CTSSLSGTGGETYNEQFF. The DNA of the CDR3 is TGTACCAGCAGCTTGTCCGGGACAGGGGGCGAAACCTACAATGAGCAGTTCTTC.

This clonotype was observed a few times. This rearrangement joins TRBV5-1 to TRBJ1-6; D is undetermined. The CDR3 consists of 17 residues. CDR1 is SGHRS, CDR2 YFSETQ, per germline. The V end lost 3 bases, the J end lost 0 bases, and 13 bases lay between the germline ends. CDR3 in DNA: TGCGCCAGCAGCTCCGGAACAGTGAGCTCCTATAATTCACCCCTCCACTTT. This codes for CASSSGTVSSYNSPLHF.

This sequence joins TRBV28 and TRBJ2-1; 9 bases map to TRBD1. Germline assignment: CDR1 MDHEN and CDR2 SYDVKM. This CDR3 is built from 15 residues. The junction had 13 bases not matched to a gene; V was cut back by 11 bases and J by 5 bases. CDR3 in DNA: TGTGCCGCCCGTGGGGGACAGGGAGGGCACAATGAGCAGTTCTTC. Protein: CAARGGQGGHNEQFF. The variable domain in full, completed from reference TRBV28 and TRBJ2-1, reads DVKVTQSSRYLVKRTGEKVFLECVQDMDHENMFWYRQDPGLGLRLIYFSYDVKMKEKGDIPEGYSVSREKKERFSLILESASTNQTSMYLCAARGGQGGHNEQFFGPGTRLTVL.

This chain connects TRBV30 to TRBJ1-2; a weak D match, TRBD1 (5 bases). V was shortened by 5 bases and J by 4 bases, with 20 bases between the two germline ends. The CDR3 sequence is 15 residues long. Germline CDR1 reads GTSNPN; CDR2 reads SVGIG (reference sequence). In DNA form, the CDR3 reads TGTGCCTGGGAGGGGCCAACGGGGTCTACCTATGGCTACACCTTC. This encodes CAWEGPTGSTYGYTF.

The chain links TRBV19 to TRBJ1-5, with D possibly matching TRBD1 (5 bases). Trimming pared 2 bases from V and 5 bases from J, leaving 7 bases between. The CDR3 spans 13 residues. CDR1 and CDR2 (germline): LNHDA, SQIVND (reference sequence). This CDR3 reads CASSISGYQPQHF. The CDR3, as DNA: TGTGCCAGTAGTATATCAGGGTATCAGCCCCAGCATTTT.

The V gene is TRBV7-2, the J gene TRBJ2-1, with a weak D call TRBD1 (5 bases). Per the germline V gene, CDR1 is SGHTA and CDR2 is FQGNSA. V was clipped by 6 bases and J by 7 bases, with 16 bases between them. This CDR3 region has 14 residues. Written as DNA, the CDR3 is TGTGCCAGCAGTAAATTCCAGGGTTTTAATGAGCAGTTCTTC. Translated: CASSKFQGFNEQFF. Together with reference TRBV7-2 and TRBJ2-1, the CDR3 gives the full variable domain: GAGVSQSPSNKVTEKGKDVELRCDPISGHTALYWYRQSLGQGLEFLIYFQGNSAPDKSGLPSDRFSAERTGGSVSTLTIQRTQQEDSAVYLCASSKFQGFNEQFFGPGTRLTVL.

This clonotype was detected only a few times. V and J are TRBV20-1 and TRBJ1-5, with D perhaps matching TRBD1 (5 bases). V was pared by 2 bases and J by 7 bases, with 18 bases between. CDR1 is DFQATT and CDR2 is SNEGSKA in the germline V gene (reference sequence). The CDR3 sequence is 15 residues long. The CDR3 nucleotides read TGCAGTGCTAGACCCGATCAGGGATCGGGGCAGCCCCAGCATTTT. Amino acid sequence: CSARPDQGSGQPQHF.

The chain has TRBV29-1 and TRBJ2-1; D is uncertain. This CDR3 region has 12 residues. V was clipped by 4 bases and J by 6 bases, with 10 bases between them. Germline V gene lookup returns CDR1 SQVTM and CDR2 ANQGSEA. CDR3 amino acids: CSVVWRTNEQFF. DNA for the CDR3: TGCAGCGTTGTGTGGCGCACCAATGAGCAGTTCTTC.

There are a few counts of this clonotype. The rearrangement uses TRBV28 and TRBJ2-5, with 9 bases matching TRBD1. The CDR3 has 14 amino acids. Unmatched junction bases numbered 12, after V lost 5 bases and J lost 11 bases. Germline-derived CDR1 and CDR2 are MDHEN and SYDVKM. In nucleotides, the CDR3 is TGTGCCAGCAGTACCTCACAGGGGGCCGTGGAGCAGTACTTC. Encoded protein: CASSTSQGAVEQYF.

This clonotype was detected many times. The CDR3: CASSLATGEETQYF. The CDR3 DNA reads as TGTGCCAGCAGCTTGGCTACAGGGGAAGAGACCCAGTACTTC. This chain connects TRBV5-6 to TRBJ2-5; 7 nucleotides match TRBD1. The length of the CDR3 is 14 residues. The trim removed 0 bases at V and 3 bases at J, leaving 2 bases unmatched. Germline V gene lookup returns CDR1 SGHDT and CDR2 YYEEEE.

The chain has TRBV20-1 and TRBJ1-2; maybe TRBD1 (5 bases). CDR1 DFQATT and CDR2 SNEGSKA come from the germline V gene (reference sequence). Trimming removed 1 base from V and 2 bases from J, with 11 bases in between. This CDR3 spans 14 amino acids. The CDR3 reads CSARVSGFNYGYTF. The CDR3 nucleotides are TGCAGTGCTAGAGTTTCAGGGTTCAACTATGGCTACACCTTC.

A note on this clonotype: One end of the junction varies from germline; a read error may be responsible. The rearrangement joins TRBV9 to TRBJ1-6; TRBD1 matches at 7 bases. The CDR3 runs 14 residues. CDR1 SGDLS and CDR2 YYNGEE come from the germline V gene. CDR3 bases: TGTGCCAGCAGCGGAGGGGACAGAAGCTCACCTCTCCACTTT. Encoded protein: CASSGGDRSSPLHF.

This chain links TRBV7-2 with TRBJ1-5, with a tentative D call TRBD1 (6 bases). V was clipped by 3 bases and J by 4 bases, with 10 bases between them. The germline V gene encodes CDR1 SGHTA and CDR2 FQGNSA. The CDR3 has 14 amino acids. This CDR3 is CASSFQQGNQPQHF. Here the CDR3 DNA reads TGTGCCAGCAGCTTTCAACAGGGTAATCAGCCCCAGCATTTT.

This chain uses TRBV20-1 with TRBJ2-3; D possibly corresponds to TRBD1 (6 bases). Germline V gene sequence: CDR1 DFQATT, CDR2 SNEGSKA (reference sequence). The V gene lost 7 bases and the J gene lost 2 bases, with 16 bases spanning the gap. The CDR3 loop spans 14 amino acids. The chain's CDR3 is CSVGDNPYTDTQYF. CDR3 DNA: TGCAGTGTGGGGGACAATCCTTACACAGATACGCAGTATTTT.

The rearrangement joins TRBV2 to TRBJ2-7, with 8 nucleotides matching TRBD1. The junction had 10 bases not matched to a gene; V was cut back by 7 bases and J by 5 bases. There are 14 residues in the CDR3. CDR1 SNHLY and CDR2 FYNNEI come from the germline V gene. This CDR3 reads CASKGTGGRDEQYF. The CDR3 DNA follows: TGTGCCAGCAAGGGCACAGGGGGTCGCGACGAGCAGTACTTC.

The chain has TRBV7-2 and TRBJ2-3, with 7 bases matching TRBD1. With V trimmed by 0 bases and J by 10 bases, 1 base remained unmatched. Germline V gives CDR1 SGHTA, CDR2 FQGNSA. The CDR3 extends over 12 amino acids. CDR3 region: CASSLAGTAQYF. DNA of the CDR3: TGTGCCAGCAGCTTAGCAGGGACAGCGCAGTATTTT.

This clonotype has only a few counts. Written as DNA, the CDR3 is TGTGCCAGCAGCTTATATATGGACACTGAAGCTTTCTTT. Amino acids: CASSLYMDTEAFF. The chain has TRBV7-9 and TRBJ1-1; D is uncertain. Germline CDR1 SEHNR, CDR2 FQNEAQ (reference sequence). Trimming stripped 2 bases from V and 3 bases from J, with 7 bases between. The CDR3 runs to 13 residues.

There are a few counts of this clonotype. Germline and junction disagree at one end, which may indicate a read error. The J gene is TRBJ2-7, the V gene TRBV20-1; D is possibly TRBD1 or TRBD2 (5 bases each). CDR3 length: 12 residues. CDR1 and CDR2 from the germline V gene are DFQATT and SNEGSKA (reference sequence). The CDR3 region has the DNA TGCAGTGCCAGAGGGGTCGACTACGAGCAGTACTTC. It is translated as CSARGVDYEQYF.

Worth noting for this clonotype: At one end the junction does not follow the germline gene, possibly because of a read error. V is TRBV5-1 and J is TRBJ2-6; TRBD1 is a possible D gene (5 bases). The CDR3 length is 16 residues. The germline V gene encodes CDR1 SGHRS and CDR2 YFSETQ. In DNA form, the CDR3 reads TGCGCCAGCAGCTTGGATGGGGCGTCTGGGGTCAACGTCCTGACTTTC. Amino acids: CASSLDGASGVNVLTF.

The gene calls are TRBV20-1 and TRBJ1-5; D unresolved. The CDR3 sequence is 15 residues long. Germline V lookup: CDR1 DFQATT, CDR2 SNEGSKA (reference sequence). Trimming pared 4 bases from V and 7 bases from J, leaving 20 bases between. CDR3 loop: CSANSIGRKGQPQHF. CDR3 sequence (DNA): TGCAGTGCTAACTCCATCGGACGCAAGGGACAGCCCCAGCATTTT.

In DNA form, the CDR3 reads TGTGCCAGCAGTTTATCAGTGCCCCCCTACAATGAGCAGTTCTTC. Protein product: CASSLSVPPYNEQFF. V gene TRBV12-3 or TRBV12-4 combines with J gene TRBJ2-1, with D uncertain. V lost 2 bases and J lost 2, with 10 bases in between. The CDR3 extends over 15 amino acids.

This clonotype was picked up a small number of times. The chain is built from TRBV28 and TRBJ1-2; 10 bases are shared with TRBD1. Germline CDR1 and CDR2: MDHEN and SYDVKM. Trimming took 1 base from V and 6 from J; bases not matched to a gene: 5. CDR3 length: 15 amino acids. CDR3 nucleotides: TGTGCCAGCAGTTTATTTGGGACAGGGGTCCATGGCTACACCTTC. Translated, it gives CASSLFGTGVHGYTF.

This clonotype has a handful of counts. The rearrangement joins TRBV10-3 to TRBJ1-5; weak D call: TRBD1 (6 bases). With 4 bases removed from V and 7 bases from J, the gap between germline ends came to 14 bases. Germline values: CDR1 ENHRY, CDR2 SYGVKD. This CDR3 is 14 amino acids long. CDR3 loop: CAISGEGGEQPQHF. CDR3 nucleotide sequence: TGTGCCATCAGTGGGGAAGGGGGGGAACAGCCCCAGCATTTT.

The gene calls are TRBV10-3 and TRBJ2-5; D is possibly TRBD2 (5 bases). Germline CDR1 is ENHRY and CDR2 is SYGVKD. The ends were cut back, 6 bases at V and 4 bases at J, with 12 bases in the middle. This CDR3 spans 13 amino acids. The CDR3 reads CAISGSGRETQYF. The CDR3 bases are TGTGCCATCAGCGGATCGGGGAGAGAGACCCAGTACTTC.